These 21 T cell receptor beta chains were all obtained from the same sample, sequenced in a study of blood T cell repertoires in COVID-19. The assay was immunoSEQ multiplex PCR, and TCRdb's table has in-frame clones only and misses some. Of fewer than 70,000 clones in the sample, roughly 90% were seen once. The sample consisted of peripheral blood. The receptors stem from a human donor in a cohort sampled during active COVID-19.

V is TRBV24-1 and J is TRBJ2-2; 7 positions agree with TRBD1. The CDR3 is 17 amino acids. Germline V gene lookup returns CDR1 KGHDR and CDR2 SFDVKD. V dropped 3 bases and J dropped 0; count of bases not matched to a gene: 6. The CDR3 protein is CATSDAYRGTNTGELFF. CDR3 nucleotides: TGTGCCACCAGTGATGCGTACAGGGGCACGAACACCGGGGAGCTGTTTTTT.

This clone has just one count. The chain couples TRBV4-3 to TRBJ2-2; D is possibly TRBD2 (5 bases). CDR3 length: 15 residues. Trimming took off 3 bases at V and 2 bases at J, with 10 bases between the two ends. Germline assignment: CDR1 LGHNA and CDR2 YSLEER. The CDR3 protein is CASSHGSGNTGELFF. Here the CDR3 DNA reads TGCGCCAGCAGCCACGGCAGCGGTAACACCGGGGAGCTGTTTTTT.

The chain links TRBV12-3 or TRBV12-4 to TRBJ1-2; the match to TRBD1 covers 7 bases. The J segment lost 8 bases and the V segment lost 5 bases, leaving 8 bases of the junction unmatched. This CDR3 is 13 amino acids long. DNA of the CDR3: TGTGCCAGCAGTCCACGACAGGGAGGCGGCTACACCTTC. Translation: CASSPRQGGGYTF.

The chain carries TRBV19 and TRBJ2-6; 7 nucleotides line up with TRBD1. Per the germline V gene, CDR1 is LNHDA and CDR2 is SQIVND (reference sequence). The CDR3 runs to 15 residues. After removal of 9 bases from V and 2 bases from J, the junction contained 7 bases not matched to a gene. CDR3 nucleotide sequence: TGTGCCAGCTCACAGCAGGGGGCTGGGGCCAACGTCCTGACTTTC. It translates to CASSQQGAGANVLTF.

The chain uses TRBV15 and TRBJ1-1; D is unresolved. The CDR3 contains 13 residues. Looked up from germline, CDR1 is LNHNV and CDR2 is YYDKDF (reference sequence). Between the trimmed V and J ends, which lost 8 bases and 0 bases, there was a span of 10 bases. The CDR3 sequence: CATSSKLNTEAFF. For the CDR3, the DNA is TGTGCCACCTCTAGCAAACTGAACACTGAAGCTTTCTTT.

The rearrangement uses TRBV7-9 and TRBJ2-7; 14 nucleotides match TRBD2. Germline V gives CDR1 SEHNR, CDR2 FQNEAQ (reference sequence). The CDR3 has 15 residues. V lost 5 bases and J lost 10; bases outside the gene matches: 10. The CDR3 nucleotides read TGTGCCAGCAGCCGGATGGGACTAGCGGGAGCGCAACAGTACTTC. Encoded protein: CASSRMGLAGAQQYF.

The CDR3 reads CASSPPSTYEQYF. The CDR3 DNA reads TGTGCCAGCTCACCACCGTCTACCTACGAGCAGTACTTC. The chain has TRBV18 and TRBJ2-7; no definite D call. The CDR3 contains 13 residues. Germline loops: CDR1 KGHSH, CDR2 LQKENI. V lost 0 bases and J lost 2, with 5 bases in between.

J is TRBJ2-7 and V is TRBV27; 8 nucleotides agree with TRBD2. This CDR3 has 16 amino acids. Trimming took 6 bases from V and 5 from J; bases not matched to a gene: 15. The germline V gene has CDR1 MNHEY and CDR2 SMNVEV (reference sequence). This chain's CDR3 is CASRSYPGGSLDEQYF. The CDR3 nucleotides read TGTGCCAGCAGATCCTACCCGGGAGGGTCTCTCGACGAGCAGTACTTC.

V gene TRBV6-5 combines with J gene TRBJ2-5; TRBD2 aligns across 7 bases. Germline values: CDR1 MNHEY, CDR2 SVGAGI. The J segment lost 4 bases and the V segment lost 2 bases, leaving 4 bases of the junction unmatched. This CDR3 comprises 14 residues. The CDR3 loop reads CASSYTGLGETQYF. CDR3 nucleotides: TGTGCCAGCAGTTACACCGGACTAGGAGAGACCCAGTACTTC.

V and J are TRBV6-6 and TRBJ1-2, with 8 bases matching TRBD1. Germline trimming cut 5 bases from V and 3 bases from J; bases unmatched to any gene: 2. The CDR3 extends over 13 amino acids. Germline CDR1 is MNHNY and CDR2 is SVGAGI (reference sequence). The CDR3 coding sequence is TGTGCCAGCAGTACAGGGGGGGACTATGGCTACACCTTC. Translating it yields CASSTGGDYGYTF.

The rearrangement uses TRBV6-2 or TRBV6-3 and TRBJ2-7, with D tentatively TRBD1 (6 bases). CDR1 is MNHEY and CDR2 is SVGEGT in the germline V gene. V dropped 4 bases and J dropped 2 bases, with 9 bases sitting between them. This CDR3 contains 13 residues. CDR3 residues: CASSWGQPYEQYF. The DNA for the CDR3 is TGTGCCAGCAGTTGGGGGCAACCCTACGAGCAGTACTTC.

This chain uses TRBV7-9 with TRBJ2-7; D gene unclear. Trimming stripped 4 bases from V and 6 bases from J, with 19 bases between. CDR3 length: 15 residues. Germline assignment: CDR1 SEHNR and CDR2 FQNEAQ (reference sequence). The CDR3 region is CASSSPSVDLREQYF. CDR3 DNA sequence: TGTGCCAGCAGCTCGCCGTCGGTTGACTTACGCGAGCAGTACTTC.

J is TRBJ2-5 and V is TRBV19; 13 nucleotides line up with TRBD2. Matching the DNA end better, TRBJ2-7 makes the J call doubtful. The CDR3 contains 18 residues. Germline V gene lookup returns CDR1 LNHDA and CDR2 SQIVND (reference sequence). The CDR3: CASSPAGTSGIGGYEQYF. The CDR3 DNA reads TGTGCCAGTAGTCCAGCGGGGACTAGCGGGATAGGGGGCTACGAGCAGTACTTC.

This sequence joins TRBV7-7 and TRBJ2-1; a possible D gene is TRBD1 (5 bases). With 1 base removed from V and 6 bases from J, the gap between germline ends came to 7 bases. Germline CDR1 and CDR2: SSHAT and FNYEAQ (reference sequence). This CDR3 is built from 13 residues. In DNA, the CDR3 is TGTGCCAGCAGCTTAGGCCAGGGCAATGAGCAGTTCTTC. It codes for CASSLGQGNEQFF.

This chain links TRBV9 with TRBJ2-3; unclear D gene. The CDR3 runs to 14 residues. CDR1 SGDLS and CDR2 YYNGEE come from the germline V gene. The V end was cut by 0 bases, the J end by 5 bases, with 10 bases between. CDR3 in DNA: TGTGCCAGCAGCGTAGGCCTAGAGGTAGATACGCAGTATTTT. Amino acids: CASSVGLEVDTQYF.

This clone appeared once. This chain joins TRBV18 and TRBJ2-7; possible D gene TRBD2, 6 bases. V lost 3 bases and J lost 1, with 16 bases in between. CDR1 is KGHSH, CDR2 LQKENI, per germline. CDR3 length equals 16 residues. The CDR3 sequence: CASSPSMGLTSYEQYF. CDR3 DNA sequence: TGTGCCAGCTCACCGAGTATGGGACTCACATCCTACGAGCAGTACTTC.

J is TRBJ2-5 and V is TRBV2; D might be TRBD1 (6 bases). The germline V gene has CDR1 SNHLY and CDR2 FYNNEI. The CDR3 is 14 residues long. Trimming took 6 bases from V and 3 from J, leaving 14 bases between them. CDR3 loop: CASSRGQWEETQYF. The CDR3 DNA is TGTGCCAGCAGCAGGGGCCAGTGGGAAGAGACCCAGTACTTC.

This rearrangement joins TRBV4-2 to TRBJ2-7; TRBD1 is a possible D gene (6 bases). In germline, CDR1 is LGHNA, CDR2 YNFKEQ. V was trimmed by 3 bases and J by 3 bases, leaving 15 bases between them. This CDR3 has 15 residues. This chain's CDR3 is CASSHTGTTHYEQYF. CDR3 in DNA: TGTGCCAGCAGCCATACCGGGACAACACACTACGAGCAGTACTTC.

This clone showed up just a few times. V is TRBV19 and J is TRBJ1-5; weak D call: TRBD1 (5 bases). With 6 bases removed from V and 5 bases from J, the gap between germline ends came to 14 bases. The CDR3 is 14 amino acids. The germline CDR1 and CDR2 sequences are LNHDA and SQIVND (reference sequence). The CDR3 DNA reads as TGTGCCAGTAGCACTATACAGGAACATCAGCCCCAGCATTTT. Translated: CASSTIQEHQPQHF.

J is TRBJ2-1 and V is TRBV4-3; the match to TRBD2 covers 8 bases. Trimming removed 1 base from V and 0 bases from J; junction bases left unmatched: 14. The CDR3 is 20 amino acids. Germline values: CDR1 LGHNA, CDR2 YSLEER. The CDR3 reads CASSQALSGGVSSSYNEQFF. CDR3 in DNA: TGCGCCAGCAGCCAAGCCCTTTCCGGGGGGGTATCGAGCTCCTACAATGAGCAGTTCTTC.

J is TRBJ2-3 and V is TRBV7-9; no clear D. The CDR3 is 14 residues long. In germline, CDR1 is SEHNR, CDR2 FQNEAQ (reference sequence). V lost 6 bases and J 0 bases, leaving 10 bases between the germline ends. The CDR3 DNA follows: TGTGCCAGCAGTCCCTTTTATAGCACAGATACGCAGTATTTT. It translates to CASSPFYSTDTQYF.